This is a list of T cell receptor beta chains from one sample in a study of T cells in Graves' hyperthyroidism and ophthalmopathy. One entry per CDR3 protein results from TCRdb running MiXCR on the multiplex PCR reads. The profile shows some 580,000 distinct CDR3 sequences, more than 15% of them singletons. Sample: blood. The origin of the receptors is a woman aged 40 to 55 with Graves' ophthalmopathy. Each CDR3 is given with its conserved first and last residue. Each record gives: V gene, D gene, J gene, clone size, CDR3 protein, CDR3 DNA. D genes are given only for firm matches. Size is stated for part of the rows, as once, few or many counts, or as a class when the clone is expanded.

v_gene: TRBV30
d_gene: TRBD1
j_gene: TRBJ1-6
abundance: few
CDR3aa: CAWSVWTGNLRGSPLHF
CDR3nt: TGTGCCTGGAGTGTCTGGACAGGCAACCTTCGGGGTTCACCCCTCCACTTT

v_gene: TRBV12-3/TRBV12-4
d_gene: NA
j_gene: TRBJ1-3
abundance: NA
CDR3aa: CASRGGLRPHTIYF
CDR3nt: TGTGCCAGCAGGGGAGGGTTGCGCCCCCACACCATATATTTT

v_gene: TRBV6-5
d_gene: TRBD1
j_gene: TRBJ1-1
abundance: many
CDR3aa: CASSYGQGYPNTEAFF
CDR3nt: TGTGCCAGCAGTTACGGACAGGGGTATCCCAACACTGAAGCTTTCTTT

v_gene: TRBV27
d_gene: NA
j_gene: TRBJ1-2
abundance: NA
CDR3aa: CASGVFYGYTF
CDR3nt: TGTGCCAGCGGGGTATTCTATGGCTACACCTTC

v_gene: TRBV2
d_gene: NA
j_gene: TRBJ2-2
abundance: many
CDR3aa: CASSGKGPSTGELFF
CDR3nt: TGTGCCAGCAGTGGAAAGGGGCCATCCACCGGGGAGCTGTTTTTT

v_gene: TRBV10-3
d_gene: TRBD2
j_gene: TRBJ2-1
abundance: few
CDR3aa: CAISESGLAGVEQFF
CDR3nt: TGTGCCATCAGTGAGTCCGGGTTAGCGGGAGTTGAGCAGTTCTTC

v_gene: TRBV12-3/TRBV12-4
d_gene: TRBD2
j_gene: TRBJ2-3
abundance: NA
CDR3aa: CASSPAGTLRGDTQYF
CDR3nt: TGTGCCAGCAGCCCAGCGGGGACGCTGCGAGGAGATACGCAGTATTTT

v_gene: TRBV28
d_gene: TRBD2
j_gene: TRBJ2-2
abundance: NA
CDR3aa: CASSSPVMGGRSVEAGELFF
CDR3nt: TGTGCCAGCAGTTCCCCAGTGATGGGCGGGAGATCGGTTGAGGCGGGGGAGCTGTTTTTT

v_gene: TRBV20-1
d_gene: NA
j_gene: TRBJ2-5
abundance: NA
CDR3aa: CSARAGAYQETQYF
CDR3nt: TGCAGTGCTAGAGCCGGGGCGTACCAAGAGACCCAGTACTTC

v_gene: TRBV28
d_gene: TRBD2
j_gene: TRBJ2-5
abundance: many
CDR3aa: CASSLYRRLAGEDF
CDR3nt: TGTGCCAGCAGTTTGTACCGTCGCCTAGCGGGTGAGGACTTC

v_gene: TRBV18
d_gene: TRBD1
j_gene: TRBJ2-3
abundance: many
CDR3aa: CASSPRTGPYSDTQYF
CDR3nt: TGTGCCAGCTCACCACGGACAGGGCCCTATTCGGATACGCAGTATTTT

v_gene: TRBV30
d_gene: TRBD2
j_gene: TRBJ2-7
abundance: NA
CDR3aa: CAWRVTSGKGYEQYF
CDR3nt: TGTGCCTGGAGGGTAACTAGCGGGAAGGGCTACGAGCAGTACTTC

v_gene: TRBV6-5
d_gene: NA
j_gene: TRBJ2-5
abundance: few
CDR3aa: CASSYSMLARETQYF
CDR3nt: TGTGCCAGCAGTTACTCGATGCTAGCGAGGGAGACCCAGTACTTC

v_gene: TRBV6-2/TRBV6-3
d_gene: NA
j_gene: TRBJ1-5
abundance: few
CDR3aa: CASSYSKTGKEPQHF
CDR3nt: TGTGCCAGCAGTTACTCGAAGACAGGCAAGGAGCCCCAGCATTTT

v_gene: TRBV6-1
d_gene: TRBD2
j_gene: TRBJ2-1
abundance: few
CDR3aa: CASKRGDNEQFF
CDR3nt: TGTGCCAGCAAGCGGGGGGACAATGAGCAGTTCTTC

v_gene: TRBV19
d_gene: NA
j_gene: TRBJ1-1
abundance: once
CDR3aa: CASSIDVLGLNTEAFF
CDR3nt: TGTGCCAGTAGTATAGATGTTTTGGGACTAAACACTGAAGCTTTCTTT

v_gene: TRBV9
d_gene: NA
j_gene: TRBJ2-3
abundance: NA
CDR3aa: CASSVVGITDTQYF
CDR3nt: TGTGCCAGCAGCGTAGTGGGCATCACAGATACGCAGTATTTT

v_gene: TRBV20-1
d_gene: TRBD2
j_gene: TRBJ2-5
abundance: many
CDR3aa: CSARPGTSGHQETQYF
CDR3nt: TGCAGTGCCCGACCCGGGACTAGCGGCCACCAAGAGACCCAGTACTTC

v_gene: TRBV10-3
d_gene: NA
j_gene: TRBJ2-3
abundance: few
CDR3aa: CAINEGPSTDTQYF
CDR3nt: TGTGCCATCAACGAGGGTCCTAGCACAGATACGCAGTATTTT

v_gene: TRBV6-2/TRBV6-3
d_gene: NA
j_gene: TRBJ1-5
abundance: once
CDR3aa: CASIKGQPRGNQPQHF
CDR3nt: TGTGCCAGCATTAAAGGACAGCCCCGGGGCAATCAGCCCCAGCATTTT

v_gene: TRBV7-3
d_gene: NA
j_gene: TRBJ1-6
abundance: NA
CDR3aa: CASSSNTYSPLHF
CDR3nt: TGTGCCAGCAGCTCTAACACATATTCACCCCTCCACTTT

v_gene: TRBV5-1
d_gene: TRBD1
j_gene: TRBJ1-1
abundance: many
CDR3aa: CASSFVQGTNTEAFF
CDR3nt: TGCGCCAGCAGCTTTGTACAGGGGACGAACACTGAAGCTTTCTTT

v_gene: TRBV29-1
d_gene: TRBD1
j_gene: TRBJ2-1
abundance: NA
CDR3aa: CSVDNLRNRGSSSYNEQFF
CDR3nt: TGCAGCGTTGATAACCTAAGGAACAGGGGTTCGAGCTCCTACAATGAGCAGTTCTTC

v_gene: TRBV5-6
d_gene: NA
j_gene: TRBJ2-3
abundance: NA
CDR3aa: CASSEIDRRKTDTQYF
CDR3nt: TGTGCCAGCAGCGAAATCGACCGGAGGAAGACAGATACGCAGTATTTT

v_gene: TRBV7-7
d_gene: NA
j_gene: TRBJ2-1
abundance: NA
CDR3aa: CASSAGQRDYNEQFF
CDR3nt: TGTGCTAGCAGCGCGGGACAGAGGGACTACAATGAGCAGTTCTTC

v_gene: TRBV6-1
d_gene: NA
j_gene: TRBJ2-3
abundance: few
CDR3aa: CASRDDSTDTQYF
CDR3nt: TGTGCCAGCAGGGACGACAGTACAGATACGCAGTATTTT

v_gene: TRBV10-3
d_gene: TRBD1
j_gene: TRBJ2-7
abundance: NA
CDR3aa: CAISGTARSYEQYF
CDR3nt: TGTGCCATCAGCGGGACAGCCCGCTCCTACGAGCAGTACTTC

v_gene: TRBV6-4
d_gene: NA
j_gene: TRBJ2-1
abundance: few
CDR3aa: CASSPYGTGGFVEQFF
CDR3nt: TGTGCCAGCAGTCCCTACGGGACTGGGGGGTTTGTTGAGCAGTTCTTC

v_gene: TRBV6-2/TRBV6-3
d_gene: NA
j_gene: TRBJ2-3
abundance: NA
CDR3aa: CASSYSIRDTQYF
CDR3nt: TGTGCCAGCAGTTACTCGATTAGGGATACGCAGTATTTT

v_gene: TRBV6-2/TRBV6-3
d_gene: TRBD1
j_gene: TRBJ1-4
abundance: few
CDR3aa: CASSYFLRDSGKLFF
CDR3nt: TGTGCCAGCAGTTACTTCCTCCGGGACAGTGGAAAACTGTTTTTT

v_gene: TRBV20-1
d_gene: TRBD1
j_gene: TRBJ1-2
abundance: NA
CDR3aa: CSARPTDRGHYGYTF
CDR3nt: TGCAGTGCTAGACCCACGGACAGGGGTCACTATGGCTACACCTTC

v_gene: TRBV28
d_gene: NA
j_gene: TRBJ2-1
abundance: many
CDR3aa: CASSSRGYEQFF
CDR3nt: TGTGCCAGCAGCTCCAGGGGTTATGAGCAGTTCTTC

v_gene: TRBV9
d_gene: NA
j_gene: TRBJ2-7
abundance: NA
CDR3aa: CASSLRQEPYEQYF
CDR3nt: TGTGCCAGCAGCTTACGGCAGGAACCCTACGAGCAGTACTTC

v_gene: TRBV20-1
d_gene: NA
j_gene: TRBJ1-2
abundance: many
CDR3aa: CSASPLGALANYGYTF
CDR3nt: TGCAGTGCTAGCCCCCTGGGGGCCTTAGCTAACTATGGCTACACCTTC

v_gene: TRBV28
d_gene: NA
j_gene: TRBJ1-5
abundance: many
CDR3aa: CASSREVRSNQPQHF
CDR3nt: TGTGCCAGCAGTCGGGAGGTGAGGAGCAATCAGCCCCAGCATTTT

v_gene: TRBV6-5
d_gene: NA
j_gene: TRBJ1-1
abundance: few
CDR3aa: CASGNQGPNTEAFF
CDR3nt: TGTGCCAGCGGTAACCAGGGTCCGAACACTGAAGCTTTCTTT

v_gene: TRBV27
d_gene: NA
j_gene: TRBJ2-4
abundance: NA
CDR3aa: CASSLGRGYIQYF
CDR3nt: TGTGCCAGCAGTTTAGGCAGGGGATACATTCAGTACTTC

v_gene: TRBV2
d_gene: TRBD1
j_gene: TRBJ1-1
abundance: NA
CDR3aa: CATSGQGGTEAFF
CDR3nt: TGTGCCACTTCCGGACAGGGAGGCACTGAAGCTTTCTTT

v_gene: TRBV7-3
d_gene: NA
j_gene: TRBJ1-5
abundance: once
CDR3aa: CASSSGRQVNQPQHF
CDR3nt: TGTGCCAGCAGCTCCGGGCGACAAGTCAATCAGCCCCAGCATTTT

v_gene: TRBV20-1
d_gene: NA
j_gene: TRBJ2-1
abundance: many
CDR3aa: CSARSLFKYNEQFF
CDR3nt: TGCAGTGCTAGGAGTCTGTTCAAGTACAATGAGCAGTTCTTC